Each of the 20 T cell receptor beta chains below was sequenced from the same sample in a study of cytomegalovirus exposure and HLA in healthy donors. Both 60 Vbeta primers and 13 Jbeta primers went into the PCR. Profiling relied on immunoSEQ multiplex PCR, and the TCRdb table lists in-frame clones only, not all of them. The top ten hold about 3% of the sample, which has about 200,000 clones, more than 75% seen once. The sequenced sample consisted of PBMCs. These receptors were taken from a woman in her thirties or forties in good health and CMV-seronegative.

This rearrangement joins TRBV30 to TRBJ1-1, with D maybe TRBD1 (6 bases). This CDR3 has 17 residues. Germline V gene sequence: CDR1 GTSNPN, CDR2 SVGIG (reference sequence). Trimming removed 5 bases from V and 0 bases from J, with 22 bases in between. CDR3 protein: CAWAWGQRFRMNTEAFF. CDR3 DNA: TGTGCCTGGGCCTGGGGGCAGCGTTTTCGTATGAACACTGAAGCTTTCTTT.

The chain is built from TRBV5-1 and TRBJ1-1; tentatively, D is TRBD1 (5 bases). CDR1 and CDR2 from the germline V gene are SGHRS and YFSETQ. The germline V and J ends were trimmed by 7 bases and 3 bases, with 22 bases remaining between them. The CDR3 sequence is 16 residues long. This CDR3 is CASASGAGPWDTEAFF. The CDR3 DNA sequence: TGCGCCAGCGCTTCGGGAGCAGGGCCATGGGACACTGAAGCTTTCTTT.

The J gene is TRBJ1-5, the V gene TRBV6-6; 7 bases match TRBD1. This CDR3 comprises 16 residues. The trim removed 5 bases at V and 5 bases at J, leaving 12 bases unmatched. From germline, CDR1 is MNHNY and CDR2 SVGAGI (reference sequence). The CDR3 DNA reads as TGTGCCAGCAGTCCAGCCCGGGACAGAACTTATCAGCCCCAGCATTTT. Translation: CASSPARDRTYQPQHF.

The V gene is TRBV5-1, the J gene TRBJ2-7; 11 bases agree with TRBD2. The V gene's germline CDR1 is SGHRS and CDR2 YFSETQ. The CDR3 loop spans 16 amino acids. The V segment lost 0 bases and the J segment 2 bases; nucleotides outside the gene matches: 4. CDR3 DNA: TGCGCCAGCAGCTTGGCCCCGACTAGCGGGACCTACGAGCAGTACTTC. Protein sequence: CASSLAPTSGTYEQYF. Drawing the rest from reference TRBV5-1 and TRBJ2-7, the complete variable domain is KAGVTQTPRYLIKTRGQQVTLSCSPISGHRSVSWYQQTPGQGLQFLFEYFSETQRNKGNFPGRFSGRQFSNSRSEMNVSTLELGDSALYLCASSLAPTSGTYEQYFGPGTRLTVT.

The gene calls are TRBV9 and TRBJ1-4; D not certain. V shed 1 base and J shed 0 bases, with 7 bases lying between them. Germline V gene lookup returns CDR1 SGDLS and CDR2 YYNGEE. The CDR3 totals 15 residues. This chain's CDR3 is CASSVRGATNEKLFF. The CDR3 DNA reads as TGTGCCAGCAGCGTACGGGGAGCAACTAATGAAAAACTGTTTTTT.

V and J are TRBV19 and TRBJ1-5; D might be TRBD1 (5 bases). V dropped 4 bases and J dropped 6 bases, with 13 bases sitting between them. Germline V gene sequence: CDR1 LNHDA, CDR2 SQIVND (reference sequence). CDR3 length: 14 residues. DNA for the CDR3: TGTGCCAGTAGTAGTCACCAGGGTTTTCAGCCCCAGCATTTT. It codes for CASSSHQGFQPQHF.

This clone was detected only a few times. The junction differs from germline at one of its ends, possibly a read error. The gene calls are TRBV6-1 and TRBJ1-5; 9 bases are a match to TRBD1. This CDR3 is built from 14 residues. Germline CDR1 reads MNHNS; CDR2 reads SASEGT. The CDR3 region is CASSEGWTGVPPNF. The CDR3 bases are TGTGCCAGCAGTGAAGGATGGACAGGGGTTCCTCCAAATTTT.

This clone was seen only once. The chain combines TRBV10-2 with TRBJ1-5; 7 bases match TRBD1. Germline assignment: CDR1 WSHSY and CDR2 SAAADI. The CDR3 loop spans 14 amino acids. J was trimmed by 6 bases and V by 6 bases; bases with no gene match: 8. The CDR3: CASRRDSSVQPQHF. The CDR3 nucleotides are TGCGCCAGCAGACGGGACAGCTCTGTTCAGCCCCAGCATTTT.

The chain links TRBV5-1 to TRBJ2-7, with 11 nucleotides matching TRBD1. The CDR3 is 15 residues long. Germline loops: CDR1 SGHRS, CDR2 YFSETQ. The J segment lost 4 bases and the V segment lost 5 bases, leaving 8 bases of the junction unmatched. CDR3 amino acids: CASRVLGTGGYEQYF. The CDR3 bases are TGCGCCAGCAGAGTACTTGGGACAGGGGGATACGAGCAGTACTTC.

V gene TRBV2 combines with J gene TRBJ1-4; no definite D call. Trimming took 3 bases from V and 4 from J, leaving 6 bases between them. Germline CDR1 reads SNHLY; CDR2 reads FYNNEI. The CDR3 contains 13 residues. CDR3 amino acids: CASSEGYNEKLFF. The CDR3 DNA sequence: TGTGCCAGCAGTGAGGGCTATAATGAAAAACTGTTTTTT.

V is TRBV28 and J is TRBJ1-1, with TRBD1 as a possible D gene (5 bases). The V end was cut by 1 base, the J end by 6 bases, with 12 bases between. The CDR3 runs 14 residues. Germline V gene lookup returns CDR1 MDHEN and CDR2 SYDVKM. The CDR3 spells CASSLSLAGSEAFF. The CDR3, as DNA: TGTGCCAGCAGTTTATCGCTCGCAGGGTCTGAAGCTTTCTTT.

This chain joins TRBV19 and TRBJ1-5; TRBD1 might be the D (5 bases). V lost 5 bases and J lost 3, with 11 bases in between. The CDR3 totals 14 residues. Germline CDR1 and CDR2: LNHDA and SQIVND (reference sequence). The DNA for the CDR3 is TGTGCCAGTAGTCCAGGGATACCCAATCAGCCCCAGCATTTT. Its protein product is CASSPGIPNQPQHF. The full variable domain, completed using reference TRBV19 and TRBJ1-5, is DGGITQSPKYLFRKEGQNVTLSCEQNLNHDAMYWYRQDPGQGLRLIYYSQIVNDFQKGDIAEGYSVSREKKESFPLTVTSAQKNPTAFYLCASSPGIPNQPQHFGDGTRLSIL.

The rearrangement joins TRBV5-6 to TRBJ1-3; D unresolved. CDR3 size: 15 residues. Germline CDR1 and CDR2: SGHDT and YYEEEE. V lost 3 bases, J lost 2 bases, and 12 bases lay in between. The CDR3 loop reads CASSWGTGTGNTIYF. The CDR3 DNA reads as TGTGCCAGCAGCTGGGGAACGGGGACTGGAAACACCATATATTTT.

A remark on this clone: At one boundary the junction diverges from the germline segment, which might be a read error. V is TRBV6-1 and J is TRBJ1-1; the match to TRBD1 covers 7 bases. Per germline, CDR1 MNHNS and CDR2 SASEGT. This CDR3 spans 15 amino acids. CDR3 nucleotide sequence: TGTGCCAGCAGTGAAGGGACAGGTTTGAAGACTGAAGCTTTCTTT. Translation gives CASSEGTGLKTEAFF.

V and J are TRBV28 and TRBJ2-7; 15 nucleotides match TRBD2. Unmatched junction bases numbered 3, after V lost 1 base and J lost 5 bases. The CDR3 has 16 residues. Per the germline V gene, CDR1 is MDHEN and CDR2 is SYDVKM. The CDR3 is CASSLSGLAGGHEQYF. For the CDR3, the DNA is TGTGCCAGCAGTTTATCGGGACTAGCGGGAGGCCACGAGCAGTACTTC.

The V gene is TRBV19, the J gene TRBJ2-7, with no clear D. CDR3 length: 11 amino acids. Trimming cost V 4 bases and J 3 bases, with 4 bases left between them. CDR1 LNHDA and CDR2 SQIVND come from the germline V gene (reference sequence). The CDR3 loop reads CASSSYYEQYF. CDR3 DNA sequence: TGTGCCAGTAGTAGTTACTACGAGCAGTACTTC.

CDR3 nucleotide sequence: TGCGCCAGCAGCCGAAAAGAAACTAGCGGAGTGGGGTCAGATACGCAGTATTTT. As protein: CASSRKETSGVGSDTQYF. This rearrangement joins TRBV4-1 to TRBJ2-3, with TRBD2 identical over 8 bases. With 4 bases clipped from V and 4 bases from J, the junction kept 16 bases outside the gene matches. This CDR3 contains 18 residues. Per germline, CDR1 MGHRA and CDR2 YSYEKL.

This clone has more than one count but fewer than ten. The chain employs TRBV2 and TRBJ1-1; 11 bases are a match to TRBD1. The CDR3 length is 13 residues. Germline V gives CDR1 SNHLY, CDR2 FYNNEI. Trimming at V came to 6 bases and at J to 6 bases, leaving 3 bases not matched to a gene. The CDR3 spells CASRGQGVSEAFF. CDR3 nucleotide sequence: TGTGCCAGCAGGGGACAGGGGGTCTCTGAAGCTTTCTTT.

Comments on this clone: At the DNA level, this CDR3 is encoded by other sequences in the same sample as well. The CDR3 region is CASSLTGTEAFF. DNA for the CDR3: TGTGCCAGCAGCTTAACAGGGACTGAAGCTTTCTTT. The chain has TRBV7-9 and TRBJ1-1; D may be TRBD1 (6 bases). CDR1 is SEHNR, CDR2 FQNEAQ, per germline (reference sequence). The V gene lost 2 bases and the J gene lost 5 bases, with 6 bases spanning the gap. The CDR3 runs 12 residues. Supplemented by reference TRBV7-9 and TRBJ1-1, the full variable domain reads DTGVSQNPRHKITKRGQNVTFRCDPISEHNRLYWYRQTLGQGPEFLTYFQNEAQLEKSRLLSDRFSAERPKGSFSTLEIQRTEQGDSAMYLCASSLTGTEAFFGQGTRLTVV.

This clone was picked up one time. The chain joins TRBV28 to TRBJ1-2, with no clear D. The CDR3 contains 14 residues. Trimming stripped 5 bases from V and 3 bases from J, with 13 bases between. Per the germline V gene, CDR1 is MDHEN and CDR2 is SYDVKM. Written as DNA, the CDR3 is TGTGCCAGCAGTCCCCCGGGGATATACTATGGCTACACCTTC. As protein: CASSPPGIYYGYTF.